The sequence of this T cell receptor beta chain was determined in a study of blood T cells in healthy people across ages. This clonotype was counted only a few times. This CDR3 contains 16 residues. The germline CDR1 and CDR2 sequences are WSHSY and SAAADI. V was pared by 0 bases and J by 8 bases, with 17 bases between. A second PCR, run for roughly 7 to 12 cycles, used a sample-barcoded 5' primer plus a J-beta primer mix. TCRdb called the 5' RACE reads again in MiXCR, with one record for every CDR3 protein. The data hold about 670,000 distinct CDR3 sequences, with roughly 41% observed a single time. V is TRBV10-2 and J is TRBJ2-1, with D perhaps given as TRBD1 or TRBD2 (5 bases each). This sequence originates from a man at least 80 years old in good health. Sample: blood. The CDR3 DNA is TGCGCCAGCAGTGAGTCTTCCGGGACCCTGAGGGATGAGCAGTTCTTC. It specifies CASSESSGTLRDEQFF.